The clone carrying this TCR beta chain was recorded only once. Its target is not known. Unmatched junction bases numbered 6, after V lost 0 bases and J lost 8 bases. Germline assignment: CDR1 GTSNPN and CDR2 SVGIG (reference sequence). The CDR3 is 15 residues long. The data were produced by immunoSEQ multiplex PCR, yet TCRdb's version contains in-frame clones alone and is incomplete. Here the sample spans 100,000 to 110,000 clones, about 88% being singletons. The record originates from a study of graft-versus-host responses after intestinal transplantation. Turning to the study itself: All recipients got anti-thymocyte globulin induction, then tacrolimus and steroids for 2 to 3 years.

The sequencing here drew on unstimulated CD4+ T cells sorted from spleen or lymph node cells, taken before transplant. This receptor was obtained from a human donor who was the organ donor for an intestinal transplant. The chain joins TRBV30 to TRBJ2-4, with TRBD1 identical over 11 bases. The CDR3 nucleotides are TGTGCCTGGAGTGTAGGGACAGGGGGAGGGGACATTCAGTACTTC. Encoded protein: CAWSVGTGGGDIQYF.